The clone carrying this TCR beta chain was picked up a small number of times. The ends were cut back, 9 bases at V and 3 bases at J, with 11 bases in the middle. This CDR3 contains 12 residues. RNA transcripts yielded amplified TCR beta CDR3 regions. The study used the HTBI primer set for a first-round RT-PCR of the TCR CDR3. TCRdb re-called the multiplex PCR reads through MiXCR, storing one row per CDR3 protein. This table has about 250,000 distinct CDR3 sequences, around 25% appearing once. This entry is derived from a study of T cells in Graves' hyperthyroidism and ophthalmopathy. This receptor was obtained from a middle-aged woman with Graves' ophthalmopathy. The J gene is TRBJ1-1, the V gene TRBV12-3 or TRBV12-4, with D maybe TRBD1 (5 bases). The specimen sequenced was blood. CDR3 bases: TGTGCCAGTTTGGGGGGGTACACTGAAGCTTTCTTT. This translates into CASLGGYTEAFF.